This TCR beta chain comes out of a study of T cells in localized non-small cell lung cancer. The study, taken as a whole, reports: Uninvolved adjacent lung had higher T cell clonality than tumor and all other tissues. Without multi-region sequencing, intratumor heterogeneity could not be excluded.

TCRdb's copy holds only in-frame clones and misses some; the assay was immunoSEQ multiplex PCR. This sample carries 15,000 to 20,000 clones, around 90% of them seen once, and the ten largest clones take 1.2%. The length of the CDR3 is 17 residues. CDR1 is ENHRY and CDR2 is SYGVKD in the germline V gene. Trimming pared 6 bases from V and 1 base from J, leaving 19 bases between. With regard to this clone: What it recognizes is unknown.

The TCR originated in a woman aged 35 to 75 with stage III lung adenocarcinoma. The chain joins TRBV10-3 to TRBJ2-1; weak D call: TRBD1 (5 bases). Sequencing was performed on peripheral blood mononuclear cells, taken before any cancer treatment. Here the CDR3 reads CAISRTQDFGSYNEQFF. Here the CDR3 DNA reads TGTGCCATCAGCCGGACACAGGATTTTGGTTCCTACAATGAGCAGTTCTTC.